This T cell receptor beta chain was profiled in a study of sequential checkpoint blockade in melanoma. Treatment meaning: randomized to nivolumab then ipilimumab (arm A) or the reverse (arm B). The germline V gene has CDR1 MGHRA and CDR2 YSYEKL. The CDR3 extends over 16 amino acids. Unmatched junction bases numbered 2, after V lost 1 base and J lost 1 base. Profiled with immunoSEQ multiplex PCR; TCRdb holds only in-frame clones, not every one. The table records about 26,000 clones, roughly 80% of them present only once. Here the sequenced sample was CD8+ T cells sorted from blood (inferred from file names), taken from a patient given nivolumab and ipilimumab in sequence. J is TRBJ2-7 and V is TRBV4-1; TRBD2 aligns across 12 bases. The receptor's source is a human donor with melanoma. This CDR3 reads CASSQVGTSGSYEQYF. DNA for the CDR3: TGCGCCAGCAGCCAAGTCGGGACTAGCGGGTCCTACGAGCAGTACTTC.